A single sample gave rise to the 21 T cell receptor beta chains below, sequenced in a study of blood T cell repertoires in COVID-19. Using immunoSEQ multiplex PCR, the repertoire was profiled, and TCRdb retains in-frame clones only, with some absent. The table lists 130,000 to 150,000 clones, around nine tenths of them singletons. Sequencing used peripheral blood. The source of these receptors is a woman between 50 and 59 years old with active or convalescent COVID-19.

The CDR3 loop reads CASSNRVGGYTF. CDR3 coding DNA: TGTGCCAGCAGCAACAGGGTCGGTGGCTACACCTTC. This rearrangement joins TRBV12-3 or TRBV12-4 to TRBJ1-2; TRBD1 is a possible D gene (6 bases). There are 12 residues in the CDR3. The V end lost 6 bases, the J end lost 7 bases, and 12 bases lay between the germline ends.

This clone was counted once. The V call is TRBV5-1, the J call TRBJ1-1; D gene uncertain. CDR3 length equals 14 residues. Deletions cut 0 bases from V and 5 bases from J, with 11 bases between. The germline V gene has CDR1 SGHRS and CDR2 YFSETQ. The CDR3 reads CASSLDPGRTEAFF. CDR3 DNA sequence: TGCGCCAGCAGCTTGGATCCGGGGAGGACTGAAGCTTTCTTT.

V is TRBV7-3 and J is TRBJ1-5; 9 positions agree with TRBD1. V lost 5 bases and J lost 4; bases outside the gene matches: 3. The germline CDR1 and CDR2 sequences are SGHTA and FQGTGA. The CDR3 spans 14 residues. CDR3 DNA: TGTGCCAGCAGCACCGGACAGGGGAATCAGCCCCAGCATTTT. The encoded protein is CASSTGQGNQPQHF.

This clone was recorded only once. The chain employs TRBV3-1 (or the pseudogene TRBV3-2) and TRBJ2-1; 9 bases agree with TRBD1. Germline V gives CDR1 LGHDT, CDR2 YNNKEL (reference sequence). The junction had 5 bases not matched to a gene; V was cut back by 4 bases and J by 4 bases. The CDR3 is made up of 15 amino acids. CDR3 in amino acids: CASSLQGAGYNEQFF. The CDR3 DNA reads as TGTGCCAGCAGCCTACAGGGGGCCGGATACAATGAGCAGTTCTTC.

V is TRBV30 and J is TRBJ1-4; 7 positions agree with TRBD1. The CDR3 has 15 amino acids. CDR1 is GTSNPN and CDR2 is SVGIG in the germline V gene (reference sequence). V shed 2 bases, J shed 5 bases, and the junction held 8 bases outside the gene matches. The CDR3 nucleotides are TGTGCCTGGAGTCCTCAGGGGGTGGAAAATGAAAAACTGTTTTTT. Protein sequence: CAWSPQGVENEKLFF.

This sequence joins TRBV27 and TRBJ1-3; D unresolved. Germline lookup yields CDR1 MNHEY and CDR2 SMNVEV (reference sequence). V lost 7 bases, J lost 0 bases, and 10 bases lay in between. The CDR3 runs to 14 residues. The CDR3 here is CASKSRISGNTIYF. CDR3 nucleotides: TGTGCCAGCAAGTCCAGGATCTCTGGAAACACCATATATTTT.

This clone appeared a few times. The chain links TRBV11-3 to TRBJ2-1; D is possibly TRBD2 (6 bases). Trimming pared 2 bases from V and 15 bases from J, leaving 17 bases between. CDR3 length equals 13 residues. CDR1 is SGHNT, CDR2 YENEEA, per germline. The CDR3 is CASSLNQRELTFF. CDR3 DNA sequence: TGTGCCAGCAGCTTAAATCAACGGGAGCTGACGTTCTTC.

The rearrangement uses TRBV5-1 and TRBJ2-1, with a tentative D call TRBD2 (5 bases). The CDR3 is 15 amino acids. Trimming removed 5 bases from V and 0 bases from J, with 12 bases in between. Germline V gene sequence: CDR1 SGHRS, CDR2 YFSETQ. The CDR3 region is CASSGSASSYNEQFF. CDR3 nucleotides: TGCGCCAGCAGTGGGAGCGCTAGCTCCTACAATGAGCAGTTCTTC.

V gene TRBV12-5 combines with J gene TRBJ2-2, with TRBD1 as a possible D gene (5 bases). The V end was cut by 0 bases, the J end by 1 base, with 9 bases between. The CDR3 sequence is 16 residues long. From germline, CDR1 is LGHNT and CDR2 FRNRAP. The CDR3 loop reads CASGLVQTENTGELFF. The CDR3 bases are TGTGCTAGTGGTTTGGTTCAGACAGAGAACACCGGGGAGCTGTTTTTT.

The DNA of the CDR3 is TGCGCCAGCACCGGGTCGAGCTCCTACAATGAGCAGTTCTTC. Translated, it gives CASTGSSSYNEQFF. The J gene is TRBJ2-1, the V gene TRBV10-2, with D uncertain. CDR3 length: 14 residues. Germline values: CDR1 WSHSY, CDR2 SAAADI. The V gene lost 7 bases and the J gene lost 0 bases, with 10 bases spanning the gap.

The chain uses TRBV13 and TRBJ2-6; 7 bases line up with TRBD1. V lost 8 bases and J lost 0; bases outside the gene matches: 7. Per germline, CDR1 PRHDT and CDR2 FYEKMQ (reference sequence). This CDR3 is 16 amino acids long. The CDR3 sequence is CASGQDINSGANVLTF. CDR3 coding DNA: TGTGCCAGCGGACAGGATATTAACTCTGGGGCCAACGTCCTGACTTTC.

The chain joins TRBV12-5 to TRBJ1-1; D might be TRBD1 (5 bases). The V gene lost 5 bases and the J gene lost 6 bases, with 19 bases spanning the gap. Germline V CDR1 and CDR2: LGHNT, FRNRAP. CDR3 length: 15 amino acids. CDR3 nucleotides: TGTGCTAGTGGTCTCACACGTAGCCCGGGGGCTGAAGCTTTCTTT. This sequence encodes CASGLTRSPGAEAFF.

This chain connects TRBV7-2 to TRBJ1-2, with 8 bases that match TRBD1. This CDR3 spans 15 amino acids. Germline CDR1 reads SGHTA; CDR2 reads FQGNSA. Unmatched junction bases numbered 10, after V lost 2 bases and J lost 8 bases. In DNA form, the CDR3 reads TGTGCCAGCAGCTTAATGGCTCAGGGGGCCGGGGGCTACACCTTC. Its protein product is CASSLMAQGAGGYTF.

This clone was recorded only once. This chain connects TRBV19 to TRBJ2-1; D not resolved. Looked up from germline, CDR1 is LNHDA and CDR2 is SQIVND (reference sequence). The ends were cut back, 3 bases at V and 7 bases at J, with 7 bases in the middle. The CDR3 is 12 amino acids. CDR3 sequence reads: CASSIASNEQFF. The CDR3 region has the DNA TGTGCCAGTAGTATTGCGAGTAATGAGCAGTTCTTC.

The rearrangement uses TRBV18 and TRBJ2-7; possible D gene TRBD1, 5 bases. CDR1 is KGHSH, CDR2 LQKENI, per germline. This CDR3 contains 13 residues. Trimming took off 2 bases at V and 3 bases at J, with 8 bases between the two ends. The CDR3 nucleotides are TGTGCCAGCTCACCATCCACAGGCTACGAGCAGTACTTC. It codes for CASSPSTGYEQYF.

J is TRBJ2-7 and V is TRBV15; the match to TRBD1 covers 9 bases. The CDR3 sequence is 14 residues long. The J segment lost 4 bases and the V segment lost 3 bases, leaving 4 bases of the junction unmatched. Germline CDR1 reads LNHNV; CDR2 reads YYDKDF (reference sequence). CDR3 region: CATSRTGQGYEQYF. The CDR3 coding sequence is TGTGCCACCAGCAGGACGGGACAGGGTTACGAGCAGTACTTC.

This clone came up a few times. The chain combines TRBV24-1 with TRBJ2-1, with 8 positions matching TRBD1. This CDR3 region has 14 residues. V gave up 3 bases and J gave up 7 bases; unmatched junction bases: 4. Per germline, CDR1 KGHDR and CDR2 SFDVKD. CDR3 amino acids: CATSDPDRVNEQFF. The CDR3 region has the DNA TGTGCCACCAGTGATCCGGACAGGGTAAATGAGCAGTTCTTC.

The chain combines TRBV7-9 with TRBJ2-4, with D perhaps TRBD2 (5 bases). The V gene's germline CDR1 is SEHNR and CDR2 FQNEAQ (reference sequence). The CDR3 consists of 15 residues. Trimming removed 5 bases from V and 6 bases from J, with 17 bases in between. The CDR3 region is CASSPWGENLNIQYF. CDR3 nucleotide sequence: TGTGCCAGCAGCCCGTGGGGAGAAAATCTAAACATTCAGTACTTC.

The chain is built from TRBV4-3 and TRBJ1-5; 7 bases agree with TRBD1. Trimming took 0 bases from V and 7 from J; bases not matched to a gene: 6. CDR3 size: 15 residues. Germline CDR1 is LGHNA and CDR2 is YSLEER. CDR3 sequence (DNA): TGCGCCAGCAGCCAAGACCGGACAGGAACCCAGCCCCAGCATTTT. Translated: CASSQDRTGTQPQHF.

DNA for the CDR3: TGCAGTGCTAATGAGGCAGGGGGGCGAATCTATGGCTACACCTTC. Protein: CSANEAGGRIYGYTF. The V and J genes are TRBV20-1 and TRBJ1-2; 7 bases align to TRBD1. This CDR3 has 15 amino acids. The V and J ends lost 4 bases and 4 bases, in that order; junction bases with no gene match: 12. Germline CDR1 DFQATT, CDR2 SNEGSKA (reference sequence).

This rearrangement joins TRBV4-1 to TRBJ1-2; D gene unclear. The CDR3 is made up of 14 amino acids. Germline CDR1 is MGHRA and CDR2 is YSYEKL. The V end was cut by 2 bases, the J end by 5 bases, with 12 bases between. The CDR3 here is CASSQPSSVYGYTF. The DNA for the CDR3 is TGCGCCAGCAGCCAACCGAGTTCCGTATATGGCTACACCTTC.